Each of the 27 T cell receptor beta chains below was sequenced from the same sample in a study of T cells in Graves' hyperthyroidism and ophthalmopathy. It was RNA transcripts that yielded the amplified TCR beta CDR3 regions. Using the HTBI primer set, a first-round RT-PCR was run on the TCR CDR3. One entry per CDR3 protein, called by TCRdb with MiXCR from the multiplex PCR reads. The data contain around 720,000 distinct CDR3 sequences, around a third of them singletons. The sequencing input was blood. The receptors come from a middle-aged woman with Graves' hyperthyroidism.

This clonotype was counted many times. The gene calls are TRBV7-9 and TRBJ1-6; 9 nucleotides line up with TRBD1. Germline CDR1 and CDR2: SEHNR and FQNEAQ (reference sequence). With 4 bases clipped from V and 9 bases from J, the junction kept 10 bases outside the gene matches. CDR3 size: 16 residues. CDR3 sequence: CASSSDRGQGSSPLHF. The CDR3 DNA is TGTGCCAGCAGCTCCGACCGGGGACAGGGAAGTTCACCCCTCCACTTT.

The chain has TRBV6-6 and TRBJ1-2, with D maybe TRBD1 (6 bases). Trimming stripped 4 bases from V and 4 bases from J, with 25 bases between. CDR1 is MNHNY and CDR2 is SVGAGI in the germline V gene (reference sequence). This CDR3 comprises 18 residues. The CDR3 region has the DNA TGTGCCAGCAGTTTAGCTTTGACAGGAACCACGCTCCTCTATGGCTACACCTTC. This codes for CASSLALTGTTLLYGYTF.

This chain links TRBV2 with TRBJ2-7; 7 bases agree with TRBD2. The CDR3 covers 12 residues. V lost 9 bases to trimming and J lost 7 bases; unmatched junction nucleotides: 9. Germline V CDR1 and CDR2: SNHLY, FYNNEI. This CDR3 reads CARGGEGWEQYF. CDR3 coding DNA: TGTGCCAGAGGAGGGGAGGGTTGGGAGCAGTACTTC.

The chain employs TRBV29-1 and TRBJ1-1, with a tentative D call TRBD1 (6 bases). Deletions cut 7 bases from V and 5 bases from J, with 11 bases between. The CDR3 spans 11 residues. Per germline, CDR1 SQVTM and CDR2 ANQGSEA. The CDR3 sequence: CSDLRGTEAFF. The CDR3 DNA reads TGCAGCGACCTCAGGGGAACTGAAGCTTTCTTT.

This chain links TRBV7-2 with TRBJ2-7; D gene uncertain. Germline CDR1 SGHTA, CDR2 FQGNSA. V lost 8 bases and J 2 bases, leaving 7 bases between the germline ends. The CDR3 is 11 amino acids. The CDR3 bases are TGTGCCAGCGCTCAGGCCTACGAGCAGTACTTC. It translates to CASAQAYEQYF.

The sample holds many counts of this clonotype. A read error may explain this, as a much larger clone is one base away. This chain joins TRBV10-3 and TRBJ1-5; TRBD1 matches at 8 bases. CDR1 ENHRY and CDR2 SYGVKD come from the germline V gene. The CDR3 runs 14 residues. Losses at the gene ends were 5 bases for V and 6 bases for J; bases not matched to a gene: 6. The CDR3 here is CAISNDRGTQPQHF. The CDR3 DNA is TGTGCCATCAGTAACGACAGGGGCACTCAGCCCCAGCATTTT.

The DNA for the CDR3 is TGTGCCAGCATCCAGGGGGCGGACTATGGCTACACCTTC. This sequence encodes CASIQGADYGYTF. This chain uses TRBV12-3 or TRBV12-4 with TRBJ1-2; 8 bases line up with TRBD1. Unmatched junction bases numbered 4, after V lost 7 bases and J lost 3 bases. The CDR3 length is 13 residues.

This clonotype has a count of ten or more. The CDR3 sequence is CASGRQGWTNEKLFF. As DNA, the CDR3 is TGTGCCAGCGGGAGACAGGGGTGGACTAATGAAAAACTGTTTTTT. The V and J genes are TRBV25-1 and TRBJ1-4; 8 positions match TRBD1. V trimming: 8 bases; J trimming: 2 bases; junction bases outside the gene matches: 7. CDR1 MGHDK and CDR2 SYGVNS come from the germline V gene. The CDR3 length is 15 residues. Combining the CDR3 with reference TRBV25-1 and TRBJ1-4 gives the whole variable domain EADIYQTPRYLVIGTGKKITLECSQTMGHDKMYWYQQDPGMELHLIHYSYGVNSTEKGDLSSESTVSRIRTEHFPLTLESARPSHTSQYLCASGRQGWTNEKLFFGSGTQLSVL.

The rearrangement links TRBV7-2 to TRBJ2-2; TRBD2 is a possible D gene (5 bases). The length of the CDR3 is 16 residues. From germline, CDR1 is SGHTA and CDR2 FQGNSA. V was cut by 1 base and J by 2 bases, with 11 bases left in between. The CDR3 sequence: CASSLGGQANTGELFF. The CDR3 bases are TGTGCCAGCAGCTTAGGAGGGCAAGCAAACACCGGGGAGCTGTTTTTT.

This clonotype was detected ten times or more. The J gene is TRBJ1-1, the V gene TRBV13; possible D gene TRBD1, 5 bases. This CDR3 comprises 15 residues. V was shortened by 1 base and J by 0 bases, with 9 bases between the two germline ends. Germline V gene sequence: CDR1 PRHDT, CDR2 FYEKMQ (reference sequence). In DNA form, the CDR3 reads TGTGCCAGCAGCTTAGTGACAGTTATGAACACTGAAGCTTTCTTT. As protein: CASSLVTVMNTEAFF.

The rearrangement joins TRBV28 to TRBJ2-5; tentative D call: TRBD2 (6 bases). Germline loops: CDR1 MDHEN, CDR2 SYDVKM. Trimming shortened V by 5 bases and J by 4 bases, and 14 bases separated the two germline ends. CDR3 length equals 14 residues. This CDR3 is CASSGAGTAETQYF. As DNA, the CDR3 is TGTGCCAGCAGTGGGGCCGGGACTGCAGAGACCCAGTACTTC.

This clonotype was recorded a few times. The rearrangement uses TRBV19 and TRBJ1-1; D might be TRBD1 (6 bases). The V end lost 1 base, the J end lost 5 bases, and 14 bases lay between the germline ends. This CDR3 has 15 residues. Per the germline V gene, CDR1 is LNHDA and CDR2 is SQIVND (reference sequence). CDR3 DNA sequence: TGTGCCAGTAGTATAGCGGCAGGGGCCGGGACTGAAGCTTTCTTT. Translating it yields CASSIAAGAGTEAFF.

This clonotype has only a few counts. The chain is built from TRBV29-1 and TRBJ2-7; the D gene is possibly TRBD2 (6 bases). The V gene lost 6 bases and the J gene lost 0 bases, with 12 bases spanning the gap. Per germline, CDR1 SQVTM and CDR2 ANQGSEA. This CDR3 contains 13 residues. CDR3 coding DNA: TGCAGCGTCCGGGACTTGGGCTCCTACGAGCAGTACTTC. Translating it yields CSVRDLGSYEQYF.

This clonotype was picked up many times. The V and J genes are TRBV10-1 and TRBJ1-1, with 12 bases fitting TRBD1. In germline, CDR1 is WNHNN, CDR2 SYGVQD (reference sequence). CDR3 size: 18 residues. V shed 0 bases, J shed 1 base, and the junction held 6 bases outside the gene matches. In DNA, the CDR3 is TGCGCCAGCAGTGAGTCGATGGGACAGGGGGCGTCGAACACTGAAGCTTTCTTT. It encodes CASSESMGQGASNTEAFF.

This clonotype was observed at least ten times. The chain recombines TRBV14 with TRBJ1-1; D gene unclear. The CDR3 runs 13 residues. With 7 bases removed from V and 3 bases from J, the gap between germline ends came to 12 bases. CDR1 SGHDN and CDR2 FVKESK come from the germline V gene. DNA of the CDR3: TGTGCCAGCACCATCATGGAGGACACTGAAGCTTTCTTT. It yields the protein CASTIMEDTEAFF.

This rearrangement joins TRBV20-1 to TRBJ1-4, with 7 bases that match TRBD1. With V trimmed by 1 base and J by 2 bases, 13 bases remained unmatched. The CDR3 extends over 18 amino acids. Germline V gene lookup returns CDR1 DFQATT and CDR2 SNEGSKA (reference sequence). CDR3 in amino acids: CSARGWFRGGITNEKLFF. The CDR3 DNA reads TGCAGTGCTAGAGGATGGTTCAGGGGGGGAATCACTAATGAAAAACTGTTTTTT.

This clonotype has only a few counts. The DNA for the CDR3 is TGTGCCAGCAGCTTTCTTTTGTGGGCAGGGGAGTCCCAGTACTTC. Translated: CASSFLLWAGESQYF. The chain recombines TRBV11-2 with TRBJ2-5; possibly TRBD1 for D (6 bases). Trimming shortened V by 3 bases and J by 9 bases, and 20 bases separated the two germline ends. Germline V gene data show CDR1 as SGHAT and CDR2 as FQNNGV. There are 15 residues in the CDR3.

There are many counts of this clonotype. The chain carries TRBV29-1 and TRBJ2-6; D is undetermined. CDR3 length: 17 amino acids. Germline V gene sequence: CDR1 SQVTM, CDR2 ANQGSEA. V lost 4 bases, J lost 3 bases, and 19 bases lay in between. As DNA, the CDR3 is TGCAGCGTTGTAGAGGAAACAGCAACCCTTGGGGCCAACGTCCTGACTTTC. It yields the protein CSVVEETATLGANVLTF.

This clonotype was counted many times. The chain joins TRBV20-1 to TRBJ2-7; 9 nucleotides agree with TRBD2. This CDR3 contains 11 residues. J was trimmed by 6 bases and V by 3 bases; bases with no gene match: 0. CDR1 is DFQATT and CDR2 is SNEGSKA in the germline V gene (reference sequence). CDR3 residues: CSARTSGEQYF. CDR3 DNA sequence: TGCAGTGCTAGGACTAGCGGCGAGCAGTACTTC.

The genes are TRBV20-1 and TRBJ2-7; D is unclear. Per germline, CDR1 DFQATT and CDR2 SNEGSKA (reference sequence). The CDR3 totals 11 residues. V was shortened by 3 bases and J by 5 bases, with 8 bases between the two germline ends. The CDR3 DNA reads TGCAGTGCTAGCTTCCGAAACGAGCAGTACTTC. It specifies CSASFRNEQYF.

CDR3 region: CASSVARGEKLFF. For the CDR3, the DNA is TGTGCCAGCAGTGTAGCCAGAGGGGAAAAACTGTTTTTT. V and J are TRBV6-1 and TRBJ1-4; no clear D gene. The germline V gene has CDR1 MNHNS and CDR2 SASEGT. V was shortened by 4 bases and J by 8 bases, with 11 bases between the two germline ends. The length of the CDR3 is 13 residues.

About this clonotype itself: The junction does not match germline at one end; this may be a read error. This chain joins TRBV5-5 and TRBJ1-3; 7 bases match TRBD1. The CDR3 has 17 residues. Germline CDR1 SGHKS, CDR2 YYEKEE (reference sequence). The CDR3: CASSQSKQGVPGNTIYF. CDR3 DNA sequence: TGCGCCAGCAGCCAATCCAAGCAGGGGGTACCTGGAAACACCATATATTTT.

The V and J genes are TRBV19 and TRBJ1-2, with 10 bases matching TRBD1. The germline V gene has CDR1 LNHDA and CDR2 SQIVND (reference sequence). V was clipped by 3 bases and J by 4 bases; unmatched bases: 8. The CDR3 is made up of 16 amino acids. CDR3 region: CASSMLGQGVGYGYTF. Here the CDR3 DNA reads TGTGCCAGTAGTATGCTCGGACAGGGGGTTGGCTATGGCTACACCTTC.

In regard to this clonotype: It may be a read error: a sequence one base away is much more abundant. J is TRBJ2-2 and V is TRBV7-3, with TRBD2 as a possible D gene (6 bases). The CDR3 is made up of 19 amino acids. Germline CDR1 and CDR2: SGHTA and FQGTGA. CDR3 amino acids: CASSLTSRGSGADTGDLFF. The CDR3 nucleotides read TGTGCCAGCAGCTTAACCTCCCGGGGTAGCGGAGCGGACACCGGGGACCTGTTTTTT. The variable domain in full, with the rest retrieved from reference TRBV7-3 and TRBJ2-2, is GAGVSQTPSNKVTEKGKYVELRCDPISGHTALYWYRQSLGQGPEFLIYFQGTGAADDSGLPNDRFFAVRPEGSVSTLKIQRTERGDSAVYLCASSLTSRGSGADTGDLFFGEGSRLTVL.

This clonotype showed up many times. For the CDR3, the DNA is TGTGCCAGCAGCGACACTCGGGGAAGCGAGACCCAGTACTTC. It encodes CASSDTRGSETQYF. The gene calls are TRBV12-3 or TRBV12-4 and TRBJ2-5, with D maybe TRBD2 (5 bases). V was shortened by 6 bases and J by 5 bases, with 16 bases between the two germline ends. The CDR3 consists of 14 residues.

This clonotype came up many times. CDR3 coding DNA: TGCAGCGTTGCGGAGAGGGGTAATGAAAAACTGTTTTTT. This codes for CSVAERGNEKLFF. The J gene is TRBJ1-4, the V gene TRBV29-1, with D possibly matching TRBD1 (5 bases). The germline V and J ends were trimmed by 4 bases and 4 bases, with 10 bases remaining between them. Germline V gene data show CDR1 as SQVTM and CDR2 as ANQGSEA. This CDR3 is 13 amino acids long.

This clonotype has only one observation. The chain links TRBV12-3 or TRBV12-4 to TRBJ1-4; 7 nucleotides line up with TRBD1. V shed 7 bases and J 7 bases; nucleotides not matched to a gene: 9. CDR3 length: 14 residues. CDR3 sequence reads: CASTPTGWSEKLFF. For the CDR3, the DNA is TGTGCCAGCACCCCGACAGGGTGGAGTGAAAAACTGTTTTTT.